This TCR beta chain is from a study of early T cells in non-severe SARS-CoV-2 infection. About the study: The input, bulk RNA from unsorted whole blood, was sequenced, and chains were unpaired.

Each single cDNA molecule received a unique molecular identifier. TCRdb re-called the 5' RACE reads with MiXCR, one entry per CDR3 protein. There are tens of thousands of distinct CDR3 sequences in the sample; under 15% occur only once, and around 5.1% lies in the top ten. The V segment lost 3 bases and the J segment 3 bases; nucleotides outside the gene matches: 5. The CDR3 loop spans 15 amino acids. Germline loops: CDR1 LNHNV, CDR2 YYDKDF (reference sequence). Regarding this clonotype: The antigen is unknown.

The study, taken as a whole, reports: Comparison of clonotypes with VDJdb favored anti-spike CD8 responses while missing private and CD4 specificities.

The sequence came from an adult who was a healthcare worker with PCR-confirmed SARS-CoV-2 infection or an uninfected control (not recorded which). The sequencing sample was made of whole blood. This chain links TRBV15 with TRBJ2-1; 7 nucleotides agree with TRBD2. CDR3 sequence: CATSRTSNDYNEQFF. DNA of the CDR3: TGTGCCACCAGCAGGACTAGCAACGACTACAATGAGCAGTTCTTC.